The TCR beta chain under discussion was sequenced for a study of cytomegalovirus exposure and HLA in healthy donors. In the study overall: As released early, the data held 85 million to 95 million unique TCRs from HLA-typed donors. General study results and limits: The number of N-insertions in an Asian-associated ancestry cluster was reportedly below the roughly 700-donor mean in a later analysis.

The ends lost 2 bases at V and 3 bases at J; junction bases unmatched: 6. This CDR3 has 16 residues. Germline V gene sequence: CDR1 MNHEY, CDR2 SVGAGI. The PCR made use of 60 Vbeta and 13 Jbeta primers. The assay was immunoSEQ multiplex PCR, and TCRdb's table has in-frame clones only and misses some. The sample lists roughly 120,000 clones; approximately 82% were seen once. A remark on this clone: The antigen remains undetermined.

This clonotype originated in a man between 25 and 39 years old in good health and CMV-seropositive. The specimen sequenced was PBMCs. The chain is built from TRBV6-5 and TRBJ2-5; 10 nucleotides align to TRBD2. In nucleotides, the CDR3 is TGTGCCAGCAGTTACCGACTTAGCGGGGGGAAAGAGACCCAGTACTTC. Translation gives CASSYRLSGGKETQYF.